This T cell receptor (beta chain) was obtained from a study of blood T cell repertoires in COVID-19. The wider study: Samples representing acute and convalescent COVID-19 were sourced from the United States, Italy and Spain.

Patients in Seattle were enrolled during active infection, then followed longitudinally. CDR3 size: 13 residues. Germline lookup yields CDR1 SEHNR and CDR2 FQNEAQ (reference sequence). Trimming cost V 4 bases and J 3 bases; bases outside gene matches: 2. Comment on this clone: Other DNA sequences in this sample translate to the same CDR3.

Source study methods: Researchers report that nucleated cell counts were estimated from reference gene primer amplification. Sequenced by immunoSEQ multiplex PCR; TCRdb stores in-frame clones only, minus some. Clone size and the V and J calls come from that table; the DNA yielded D and trimming. Of about 410,000 clones listed, approximately 91% were seen once; the top ten hold roughly 1.4%. Material: peripheral blood. The clonotype was recovered from a woman aged 40-49 years with COVID-19, enrolled during active disease. V is TRBV7-9 and J is TRBJ1-2, with 7 bases aligning to TRBD1. The CDR3 sequence is CASSSRGDYGYTF. The CDR3 nucleotides read TGTGCCAGCAGCTCCAGGGGGGACTATGGCTACACCTTC.